This paragraph covers one TCR beta chain sequence. Its antigen specificity is not known. One base away there is no much larger clone; base qualities are not given. The donors were healthy, HIV-negative adults with no recently reported acute infections or vaccinations. Every donor was a Caucasian adult residing in Nashville, Tennessee, USA. CD4+ T cells were enriched by magnetic negative selection, after which naive cells were positively selected on CD45RA and the negative fraction was taken as the memory subset. Blood was obtained by leukapheresis, after which PBMCs were separated by Ficoll-Histopaque density gradient centrifugation and cryopreserved in liquid nitrogen vapor phase. Purity and quantity of every magnetically sorted T cell population were checked by analytical flow cytometry. Each sorted fraction had its genomic DNA isolated and then quantified by UV absorbance on a Nanodrop 2000c. This sample was taken from a study of shared clonotypes between healthy human individuals (TCRdb year 2020). Regarding the research as a whole: Three men and two women, aged 18 to 49 years, made up the cohort. Leukapheresis yielded between about 0.85 and 10 billion PBMCs per donor. Blood TCR repertoires of about 5 healthy adults were deeply sequenced to estimate repertoire size and the extent of clonotype sharing between individuals. Libraries were prepared and TCR repertoires were sequenced by different laboratories using diverse techniques, in order to increase sequencing depth and limit assay-specific biases. For each donor, CD4 naive and CD4 memory were each given three plates, CD8 naive was given two plates, and CD8 memory was given one plate.

Paper-wide results and their limitations: Across a handful of donors, about 5.2% of naive CD4, approximately 3.6% of naive CD8, approximately 2.5% of memory CD4, and 0.3% to 0.45% of memory CD8 clonotypes were shared. Based on pairwise subsampling, the degree of clonotype sharing among donors was expected to be affected by sequencing depth. Compared with non-shared clonotypes, the clonotypes found in all four sorted-subset donors had higher generation probabilities. Even with the large sequencing depth, rarefaction of the sorted-subset datasets indicated that sequencing was incomplete. Because the study included only a small number of donors, the genetic and exposure-history diversity represented was limited. Larger estimated clonotype richness was generally found for naive subsets than for memory subsets. Sampling was restricted to blood, and TCR repertoires in tissues likely differ from the TCR repertoires found in blood.

Using the deep immunoSEQ assay, TCR CDR3 regions were amplified from genomic DNA by multiplex PCR. For each cell subset, the extracted genomic DNA was distributed evenly across all wells of several immunoSEQ 96-well plates, and each plate served as one replicate. For sorted subsets, each replicate PCR was loaded with roughly 200 ng genomic DNA, equivalent to some 27,000 T cell genomes. Purified libraries were quantified with a Qubit 3.0 fluorometer, sized on a Bioanalyzer 2100, and re-quantified with the KAPA Library Quantification kit. Each immunoSEQ 96-well plate was sequenced on its own single-read 150-cycle Illumina NextSeq 550 flow cell. On the authors' methods: Because the immunoSEQ output included only junctional sequences and no quality scores, the filtering could not be the same as the filtering used for full-length reads. To assign V/J genes and CDR3, sequences were annotated using PyIR, a Python wrapper for IgBLAST v1.9, with IMGT germline references. Reads were removed for weak V/J assignments (E-value above 1e-6), missing CDR3, stop codons, out-of-frame junctions, or ambiguous translated residues. A V3J clonotype was defined by an identical inferred V gene, J gene, and CDR3 amino acid sequence. To compute the percentage overlap between repertoires, the number of shared unique clonotypes was divided by the size of the smaller repertoire. RTK rarefaction, the Chao1 estimator, and Recon v2.1 estimates of unobserved clonotypes were used to assess repertoire richness. Generation probabilities were computed with OLGA for all TCRbeta clonotypes obtained by the gDNA method from several donors. In TCRdb, the immuneACCESS table is reduced to in-frame sequences with V and J assigned. These tables do not hold every clone; where another copy was compared, an unresolved V gene accounts for under half, and the others remain unexplained. The V and J calls and clone size are taken from that table; D and trimming were inferred from the DNA. In all, the sample holds 2 million to 3 million clones, and approximately 94% of those were seen once. The ten biggest clones cover 0.35% to 0.45% of the sample.

The source of this sequence is a man younger than 30 in good health. Some clones in this sample may be carry-over from other donors' samples. Sequences were obtained from naive CD4+ T cells from PBMCs. The label giving this sample's cell subset or site can be read as: CD45RA+ positively selected.

The DNA sequence is TGTGCCATCCATTCGGGCGGCACAGATACGCAGTATTTT. The translation is CAIHSGGTDTQYF. The V and J genes are TRBV2 and TRBJ2-3, with the D gene not confidently named. V is shortened by 10 bases, J by 1 base, and the region joining them spans 12 bases. The germline V gene specifies SNHLY as CDR1 and FYNNEI as CDR2. CDR3 length: 13 amino acids, cysteine to phenylalanine. The only DNA kept is the CDR3, 39 bases in frame from the first base.